This section outlines one TCR beta chain sequence together with its context. As yet, its antigen is unknown. Other DNA sequences in the sample encode the same CDR3. This specimen comes from a study of beta chain features in type 1 diabetes. V was shortened by 3 bases and J by 4 bases, with 7 bases between the two germline ends. Germline V CDR1 and CDR2: KGHSH, LQKENI. This CDR3 has 13 residues. CD4+ naive, central memory, regulatory and stem cell-like memory cells were sorted via CD45RO/CCR7/CD25/CD127/CD95/CD27. Study-wide results and caveats: Patients' naive, central memory and regulatory TCRB repertoires appeared more alike than those of healthy donors. Among patients with Type 1 diabetes, TCRB CDR3s were moderately but significantly shorter in every one of the four CD4+ subsets.

Isolated RNA was reverse transcribed in full, so expressed TCRB transcripts were sequenced. TCRdb keeps only in-frame clones here, not all; method: immunoSEQ multiplex PCR. The sample has roughly 260,000 clones; approximately 11% are singletons. The sample comprised naive CD4+ T cells from blood. The TCR originated in a young man with type 1 diabetes. The chain links TRBV18 to TRBJ1-5; D remains unclear. The CDR3 nucleotides read TGTGCCAGCTCACCGGGCCAAAATCAGCCCCAGCATTTT. It translates to CASSPGQNQPQHF.